Listed below are T cell receptor beta chains from one sample, sequenced in a study of blood T cells in healthy people across ages. TCRdb fed the 5' RACE reads into MiXCR, producing one record per CDR3 protein. The sample lists approximately 940,000 distinct CDR3 sequences, about 44% seen once, with around an eighth in the top ten. The sequencing sample was made of blood. These receptors were collected from a young man in good health. CDR3s include the opening cysteine and the closing phenylalanine or tryptophan. The order of the fields is clone size, V gene, D gene, J gene, CDR3 DNA, CDR3 protein. A D gene is named only where the DNA matches it firmly. Clone size appears in some rows only: once, few, many, or a class for an expanded clone.

abundance: -; v_gene: TRBV27; d_gene: TRBD2; j_gene: TRBJ2-1; CDR3nt: TGTGCCAGCAGTGCCGGGACTAGTTTCTCTGAGCAGTTCTTC; CDR3aa: CASSAGTSFSEQFF
abundance: -; v_gene: TRBV10-2; d_gene: -; j_gene: TRBJ2-1; CDR3nt: TGCGCCAGCAGTGAAAGCAGGGGACTTCTCCAAGAGACCCAGTTCTTC; CDR3aa: CASSESRGLLQETQFF
abundance: -; v_gene: TRBV29-1; d_gene: TRBD2; j_gene: TRBJ2-1; CDR3nt: TGCAGCGTTGCGCGGGGGGGCCCTGAGCAGTTCTTC; CDR3aa: CSVARGGPEQFF
abundance: -; v_gene: TRBV18; d_gene: -; j_gene: TRBJ1-5; CDR3nt: TGTGCCAGCTCACCACGGGCAGGGGCCCCCAATCAGCCCCAGCATTTT; CDR3aa: CASSPRAGAPNQPQHF
abundance: -; v_gene: TRBV12-3/TRBV12-4; d_gene: TRBD2; j_gene: TRBJ2-3; CDR3nt: TGTGCCAGCAGTTTAGGGACTAGCGGAATCACAGATACGCAGTATTTT; CDR3aa: CASSLGTSGITDTQYF
abundance: -; v_gene: TRBV11-3; d_gene: TRBD1; j_gene: TRBJ1-2; CDR3nt: TGTGCCAGCAGCTTAGAAGCCCAGGGGGGTATATATGGCTACACCTTC; CDR3aa: CASSLEAQGGIYGYTF
abundance: once; v_gene: TRBV7-2; d_gene: TRBD1; j_gene: TRBJ1-6; CDR3nt: TGTGCCAGCAGCTTAGTACAGGGGGCTAATTCACCCCTCCACTTT; CDR3aa: CASSLVQGANSPLHF
abundance: -; v_gene: TRBV19; d_gene: -; j_gene: TRBJ2-1; CDR3nt: TGTGCCAGTAGTATCCTTATGATGGGGGGTGAGCAGTTCTTC; CDR3aa: CASSILMMGGEQFF
abundance: -; v_gene: TRBV6-1; d_gene: -; j_gene: TRBJ2-2; CDR3nt: TGTGCCAGCAGCCCCGGACGGGGCACCGCGAACACCGGGGAGCTGTTTTTT; CDR3aa: CASSPGRGTANTGELFF
abundance: few; v_gene: TRBV20-1; d_gene: -; j_gene: TRBJ1-5; CDR3nt: TGCAGTGCTGGGCGGGGGCAAGGCAATCAGCCCCAGCATTTT; CDR3aa: CSAGRGQGNQPQHF
abundance: few; v_gene: TRBV7-9; d_gene: -; j_gene: TRBJ2-7; CDR3nt: TGTGCCAGCAGCCCCACAGAGGCCTACGAGCAGTACTTC; CDR3aa: CASSPTEAYEQYF
abundance: -; v_gene: TRBV30; d_gene: -; j_gene: TRBJ1-1; CDR3nt: TGTGCCTGGACAGGGCAGATGAACACTGAAGCTTTCTTT; CDR3aa: CAWTGQMNTEAFF
abundance: -; v_gene: TRBV18; d_gene: -; j_gene: TRBJ2-3; CDR3nt: TGTGCCAGCTCACTAGTGAGAGGACAGAGCACAGATACGCAGTATTTT; CDR3aa: CASSLVRGQSTDTQYF
abundance: -; v_gene: TRBV10-1; d_gene: -; j_gene: TRBJ2-5; CDR3nt: TGCGCCAGCAGCCTCGGGACGGCGTCCGGGGAGACCCAGTACTTC; CDR3aa: CASSLGTASGETQYF